This TCR beta chain came from a study of Ad26.COV2.S vaccination and SARS-CoV-2 variants. Study-wide background: It was the COV1001 Ad26.COV2.S trial arm that included the donor.

Data came from immunoSEQ multiplex PCR; TCRdb stores just in-frame clones and leaves some out. The data contain some 300,000 clones, just under 85% of them seen just once; the ten biggest clones take up 2% to 2.5%. Treatment reported: some 19 received Ad26.COV2.S at low or high dose, single or two shots; about 5 received placebo; per-sample allocation not given. The samples were gathered on day 63 after the first injection of vaccine or placebo. The CDR3 has 16 amino acids. V shed 1 base and J shed 4 bases, with 14 bases lying between them. Germline values: CDR1 LGHDT, CDR2 YNNKEL (reference sequence).

The origin of this receptor is a person between 18 and 65 years old who received the Ad26.COV2.S COVID-19 vaccine or a placebo. The material sequenced was peripheral blood, taken in a trial of Ad26.COV2.S vaccine versus placebo. The J gene is TRBJ2-1, the V gene TRBV3-1 (or the pseudogene TRBV3-2), with D perhaps matching TRBD2 (6 bases). The CDR3: CASSQAREVQYNEQFF. DNA for the CDR3: TGTGCCAGCAGCCAAGCCAGGGAGGTGCAATACAATGAGCAGTTCTTC.